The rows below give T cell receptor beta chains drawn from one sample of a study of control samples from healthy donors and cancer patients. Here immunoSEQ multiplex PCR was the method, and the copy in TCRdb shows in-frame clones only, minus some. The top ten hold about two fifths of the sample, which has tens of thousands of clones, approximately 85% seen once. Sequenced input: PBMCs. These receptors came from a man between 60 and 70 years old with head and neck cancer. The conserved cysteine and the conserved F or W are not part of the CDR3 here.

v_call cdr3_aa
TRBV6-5 ASTGTGVKTQY
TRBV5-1 ASSLVGQGPLNEQF
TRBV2 ASSDDYGYT
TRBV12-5 ASGPRTGLSPAQTTQY
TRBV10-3 AITKDRVHEQY
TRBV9 ASSGLGRHEQY
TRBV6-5 ASSYSVQGKGEAF
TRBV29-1 SALDGQNYGYT
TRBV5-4 ASSLMYAGGNTEAF
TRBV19 ASSTGNSPYNEQF
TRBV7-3 ASSSGMYETQY